What follows are 23 T cell receptor beta chains derived from one specimen sequenced in a study of blood T cells in healthy people across ages. Primed by a sample-barcoded 5' primer and a J-beta primer mix, a second PCR proceeded for 7 to 11 cycles. TCRdb re-called the 5' RACE reads through MiXCR, storing one row per CDR3 protein. The sample holds 250,000 to 300,000 distinct CDR3 sequences, 25% to 30% seen once. Source material: blood. These receptor sequences come from a woman in her seventies in good health.

This clonotype came up a few times. The chain employs TRBV28 and TRBJ2-5, with TRBD1 identical over 7 bases. Germline CDR1 and CDR2: MDHEN and SYDVKM. CDR3 size: 14 residues. Trimming cost V 5 bases and J 3 bases; bases outside gene matches: 6. CDR3 DNA: TGTGCCAGCAGTACATTACAGGGGAAAGAGACCCAGTACTTC. Its translation is CASSTLQGKETQYF.

The gene calls are TRBV3-1 and TRBJ2-1; D gene ambiguous. This CDR3 spans 13 amino acids. Germline V lookup: CDR1 LGHDT, CDR2 YNNKEL (reference sequence). Trimming shortened V by 3 bases and J by 6 bases, and 9 bases separated the two germline ends. CDR3 residues: CASSQDDPNEQFF. In DNA, the CDR3 is TGTGCCAGCAGCCAGGACGACCCCAATGAGCAGTTCTTC.

CDR3 region: CATSRGATVSGNTIYF. DNA of the CDR3: TGTGCCACCAGCAGAGGGGCGACAGTCTCTGGAAACACCATATATTTT. The gene calls are TRBV15 and TRBJ1-3, with D perhaps TRBD1 (5 bases). Deletions cut 1 base from V and 0 bases from J, with 10 bases between. The CDR3 contains 16 residues. The germline V gene has CDR1 LNHNV and CDR2 YYDKDF (reference sequence).

The chain carries TRBV5-1 and TRBJ1-2; unclear D gene. Germline assignment: CDR1 SGHRS and CDR2 YFSETQ. V was shortened by 4 bases and J by 2 bases, with 9 bases between the two germline ends. The CDR3 is made up of 13 amino acids. CDR3 DNA sequence: TGCGCCAGCAGCCAGTGGCAGAACTATGGCTACACCTTC. It yields the protein CASSQWQNYGYTF.

V gene TRBV7-9 combines with J gene TRBJ2-1; unclear D gene. Germline V gene sequence: CDR1 SEHNR, CDR2 FQNEAQ (reference sequence). CDR3 size: 13 residues. Trimming took 1 base from V and 6 from J, leaving 7 bases between them. CDR3 sequence (DNA): TGTGCCAGCAGCTTAGTTCTGTCCAATGAGCAGTTCTTC. Translated, it gives CASSLVLSNEQFF.

V usage is TRBV5-1 and J usage is TRBJ1-3; the D gene is possibly TRBD1 (6 bases). The CDR3 consists of 15 residues. The V end was cut by 0 bases, the J end by 2 bases, with 9 bases between. Germline values: CDR1 SGHRS, CDR2 YFSETQ. This CDR3 reads CASSLDPGAGNTIYF. For the CDR3, the DNA is TGCGCCAGCAGCTTGGATCCAGGGGCTGGAAACACCATATATTTT.

This clonotype turned up a few times. This chain connects TRBV15 to TRBJ2-7; TRBD2 aligns across 7 bases. J was trimmed by 2 bases and V by 5 bases; bases with no gene match: 6. This CDR3 has 14 residues. Germline lookup yields CDR1 LNHNV and CDR2 YYDKDF (reference sequence). The CDR3 DNA follows: TGTGCCACCAGCGCCGTAGCGGGCCCCTACGAGCAGTACTTC. This codes for CATSAVAGPYEQYF.

The chain is built from TRBV6-5 and TRBJ2-3, with D unresolved. Germline lookup yields CDR1 MNHEY and CDR2 SVGAGI. The V and J ends lost 4 bases and 2 bases respectively, with 16 bases between them. The CDR3 has 16 residues. CDR3 in DNA: TGTGCCAGCAGTTCCAGGATTGGTACCAACACAGATACGCAGTATTTT. Its protein product is CASSSRIGTNTDTQYF.

The rearrangement uses TRBV5-1 and TRBJ1-2; D is possibly TRBD1 (5 bases). This CDR3 is 15 amino acids long. Trimming took 0 bases from V and 4 from J, leaving 13 bases between them. In germline, CDR1 is SGHRS, CDR2 YFSETQ. CDR3 DNA: TGCGCCAGCAGCTTGGAGTCAGGACACCTCTATGGCTACACCTTC. Translation: CASSLESGHLYGYTF.

CDR3: CASSVQGKYGYTF. Written as DNA, the CDR3 is TGTGCCAGCAGTGTTCAGGGGAAATATGGCTACACCTTC. The chain links TRBV2 to TRBJ1-2, with D maybe TRBD1 (6 bases). Trimming pared 4 bases from V and 5 bases from J, leaving 11 bases between. This CDR3 comprises 13 residues. Germline V CDR1 and CDR2: SNHLY, FYNNEI.

This clonotype was counted ten times or more. V usage is TRBV3-1 and J usage is TRBJ2-4; D possibly corresponds to TRBD1 (6 bases). V gave up 2 bases and J gave up 6 bases, with 14 bases separating them. The CDR3 has 15 residues. CDR1 LGHDT and CDR2 YNNKEL come from the germline V gene (reference sequence). CDR3 protein: CASSQPGEKVNIQYF. Written as DNA, the CDR3 is TGTGCCAGCAGCCAACCAGGGGAAAAAGTAAACATTCAGTACTTC.

This clonotype was seen a few times. V and J are TRBV28 and TRBJ2-3; D is possibly TRBD1 (5 bases). This CDR3 region has 14 residues. CDR1 MDHEN and CDR2 SYDVKM come from the germline V gene. Trimming took 6 bases from V and 0 from J, leaving 10 bases between them. CDR3 nucleotide sequence: TGTGCCAGCAGGGGGCACCCTAGCACAGATACGCAGTATTTT. It translates to CASRGHPSTDTQYF. The whole variable domain, filled in from reference TRBV28 and TRBJ2-3, reads DVKVTQSSRYLVKRTGEKVFLECVQDMDHENMFWYRQDPGLGLRLIYFSYDVKMKEKGDIPEGYSVSREKKERFSLILESASTNQTSMYLCASRGHPSTDTQYFGPGTRLTVL.

This clonotype showed up just a few times. This chain connects TRBV29-1 to TRBJ1-2, with 7 positions matching TRBD1. Germline loops: CDR1 SQVTM, CDR2 ANQGSEA. CDR3 size: 15 residues. V gave up 2 bases and J gave up 3 bases; unmatched junction bases: 9. The CDR3 DNA follows: TGCAGCGTTGAAAGGGACAGAGTTTCAGACTATGGCTACACCTTC. It is translated as CSVERDRVSDYGYTF.

The table lists this clonotype with a few counts. The genes are TRBV9 and TRBJ2-3; D possibly corresponds to TRBD2 (7 bases). Trimming shortened V by 4 bases and J by 4 bases, and 22 bases separated the two germline ends. This CDR3 comprises 17 residues. The germline V gene has CDR1 SGDLS and CDR2 YYNGEE. The CDR3 nucleotides read TGTGCCAGCAGCCGTGACTTGGGGGGGGCCAGCGCAGATACGCAGTATTTT. Encoded protein: CASSRDLGGASADTQYF.

This clonotype was observed at least ten times. The V and J genes are TRBV12-3 or TRBV12-4 and TRBJ2-3; tentative D call: TRBD2 (5 bases). The CDR3 consists of 12 residues. Trimming stripped 7 bases from V and 6 bases from J, with 11 bases between. The CDR3 DNA sequence: TGTGCCAGCACGCCGAAGCGGGATACGCAGTATTTT. This sequence encodes CASTPKRDTQYF.

This chain links TRBV7-9 with TRBJ2-1; D possibly corresponds to TRBD2 (6 bases). V was shortened by 4 bases and J by 10 bases, with 20 bases between the two germline ends. This CDR3 comprises 15 residues. Germline V gene data show CDR1 as SEHNR and CDR2 as FQNEAQ (reference sequence). CDR3 residues: CASSSAGPQKVEQFF. CDR3 bases: TGTGCCAGCAGCTCTGCGGGGCCCCAGAAGGTGGAGCAGTTCTTC. Looking up the rest from reference TRBV7-9 and TRBJ2-1 gives the full variable domain: DTGVSQNPRHKITKRGQNVTFRCDPISEHNRLYWYRQTLGQGPEFLTYFQNEAQLEKSRLLSDRFSAERPKGSFSTLEIQRTEQGDSAMYLCASSSAGPQKVEQFFGPGTRLTVL.

This clonotype was seen only a few times. The J gene is TRBJ1-2, the V gene TRBV12-3 or TRBV12-4; tentative D call: TRBD1 (5 bases). Trimming removed 2 bases at V and 4 bases at J, with 8 bases between. CDR3 length: 13 residues. The CDR3 DNA reads TGTGCCAGCAGTTTAAGGGGTGGCTATGGCTACACCTTC. This encodes CASSLRGGYGYTF.

This clonotype came up many times. The J gene is TRBJ2-5, the V gene TRBV28; 9 nucleotides match TRBD2. V gave up 6 bases and J gave up 4 bases; unmatched junction bases: 12. CDR1 is MDHEN and CDR2 is SYDVKM in the germline V gene. The CDR3 consists of 16 residues. CDR3 sequence reads: CASSRLSGSFAETQYF. CDR3 coding DNA: TGTGCCAGCAGCAGGCTTAGCGGGAGCTTCGCAGAGACCCAGTACTTC.

The V gene is TRBV7-3, the J gene TRBJ2-2; D may be TRBD1 (5 bases). V lost 5 bases and J 7 bases, leaving 11 bases between the germline ends. From germline, CDR1 is SGHTA and CDR2 FQGTGA. The CDR3 spans 13 residues. CDR3 coding DNA: TGTGCCAGCAGCCTCATGGACATCGGGGAGCTGTTTTTT. This encodes CASSLMDIGELFF.

The chain uses TRBV7-3 and TRBJ2-1; 10 bases match TRBD2. Germline V gene data show CDR1 as SGHTA and CDR2 as FQGTGA. The CDR3 has 15 amino acids. J lost 3 bases, V lost 5 bases, and 4 bases had no gene match. The CDR3 region is CASSPIAGGYNEQFF. The CDR3 DNA reads TGTGCCAGCAGCCCGATAGCGGGAGGCTACAATGAGCAGTTCTTC.

This chain links TRBV7-3 with TRBJ2-5, with 7 bases lining up with TRBD2. The ends lost 5 bases at V and 5 bases at J; junction bases unmatched: 5. The CDR3 is 13 amino acids. CDR1 is SGHTA and CDR2 is FQGTGA in the germline V gene. DNA of the CDR3: TGTGCCAGCAGCGCCACTAGCGAGGAGACCCAGTACTTC. This codes for CASSATSEETQYF.

This clonotype was seen a few times. The gene calls are TRBV20-1 and TRBJ1-2; D is unclear. Trimming took off 5 bases at V and 5 bases at J, with 6 bases between the two ends. This CDR3 has 10 amino acids. CDR1 and CDR2 from the germline V gene are DFQATT and SNEGSKA (reference sequence). The CDR3 spells CSAFEYGYTF. For the CDR3, the DNA is TGCAGTGCTTTCGAATATGGCTACACCTTC.

The rearrangement joins TRBV7-2 to TRBJ2-5; 7 bases fit TRBD2. The V gene's germline CDR1 is SGHTA and CDR2 FQGNSA. V shed 4 bases, J shed 4 bases, and the junction held 12 bases outside the gene matches. This CDR3 is built from 16 residues. The CDR3 DNA sequence: TGTGCCAGCAGCTCCCGACTAGCCCAGGTTGGAGAGACCCAGTACTTC. Translating gives CASSSRLAQVGETQYF.